A single sample is the source of the 24 T cell receptor beta chains below, sequenced in a study of CD4+ T cells in melanoma. Here immunoSEQ multiplex PCR was the method, and the copy in TCRdb shows in-frame clones only, minus some. The sample shows about 110,000 clones, around 92% of them seen only once. Sequenced sample: peripheral blood. These receptors were taken from a human donor with melanoma.

This chain uses TRBV7-2 with TRBJ1-1; tentatively, D is TRBD1 (5 bases). CDR1 is SGHTA and CDR2 is FQGNSA in the germline V gene. CDR3 size: 15 residues. The V end lost 5 bases, the J end lost 4 bases, and 17 bases lay between the germline ends. CDR3 region: CASSLGRVGITEAFF. CDR3 DNA sequence: TGTGCCAGCAGCCTGGGCAGGGTGGGGATCACTGAAGCTTTCTTT.

The chain carries TRBV7-2 and TRBJ2-7; D possibly matches TRBD1 or TRBD2 (6 bases each). The V end lost 1 base, the J end lost 0 bases, and 10 bases lay between the germline ends. Looked up from germline, CDR1 is SGHTA and CDR2 is FQGNSA. The CDR3 contains 15 residues. The CDR3 DNA reads as TGTGCCAGCAGCTTAGACGGGGGCTTCTCCTACGAGCAGTACTTC. It translates to CASSLDGGFSYEQYF.

V is TRBV28 and J is TRBJ1-2; 8 bases fit TRBD1. Germline lookup yields CDR1 MDHEN and CDR2 SYDVKM. The CDR3 loop spans 12 amino acids. Trimming removed 5 bases from V and 4 bases from J; junction bases left unmatched: 0. CDR3 region: CASSDRGYGYTF. CDR3 DNA sequence: TGTGCCAGCAGTGACAGGGGCTATGGCTACACCTTC.

V is TRBV28 and J is TRBJ2-3, with D perhaps TRBD1 or TRBD2 (5 bases each). This CDR3 contains 16 residues. Trimming pared 4 bases from V and 0 bases from J, leaving 14 bases between. Germline-derived CDR1 and CDR2 are MDHEN and SYDVKM. CDR3 DNA: TGTGCCAGCAGTTCACTCCTGGGACCTAGCACAGATACGCAGTATTTT. Protein sequence: CASSSLLGPSTDTQYF. The complete variable domain, with remaining parts taken from reference TRBV28 and TRBJ2-3, reads DVKVTQSSRYLVKRTGEKVFLECVQDMDHENMFWYRQDPGLGLRLIYFSYDVKMKEKGDIPEGYSVSREKKERFSLILESASTNQTSMYLCASSSLLGPSTDTQYFGPGTRLTVL.

The chain joins TRBV10-3 to TRBJ1-1; D perhaps matches TRBD1 (5 bases). This CDR3 spans 15 amino acids. V lost 3 bases, J lost 0 bases, and 11 bases lay in between. Looked up from germline, CDR1 is ENHRY and CDR2 is SYGVKD. CDR3 protein: CAISDTGSMNTEAFF. Here the CDR3 DNA reads TGTGCCATCAGTGATACAGGTAGCATGAACACTGAAGCTTTCTTT.

V is TRBV7-3 and J is TRBJ2-2; 10 nucleotides align to TRBD2. The germline gives CDR1 SGHTA, CDR2 FQGTGA. The length of the CDR3 is 17 residues. After removal of 6 bases from V and 6 bases from J, the junction contained 13 bases not matched to a gene. Here the CDR3 DNA reads TGTGCCAGCAGTTCCTCCGGGACTAGCGTTTTCCCCGGGGAGCTGTTTTTT. Its protein is CASSSSGTSVFPGELFF. Variable domain in full (rest from reference TRBV7-3 and TRBJ2-2): GAGVSQTPSNKVTEKGKYVELRCDPISGHTALYWYRQSLGQGPEFLIYFQGTGAADDSGLPNDRFFAVRPEGSVSTLKIQRTERGDSAVYLCASSSSGTSVFPGELFFGEGSRLTVL.

The chain has TRBV5-1 and TRBJ2-1; TRBD1 matches at 8 bases. Germline trimming cut 3 bases from V and 3 bases from J; bases unmatched to any gene: 2. The germline gives CDR1 SGHRS, CDR2 YFSETQ. The CDR3 has 14 residues. The CDR3: CASSSTGVYNEQFF. The DNA for the CDR3 is TGCGCCAGCAGCTCGACAGGGGTCTACAATGAGCAGTTCTTC.

The chain links TRBV13 to TRBJ2-1, with D possibly matching TRBD2 (5 bases). The length of the CDR3 is 15 residues. The V gene's germline CDR1 is PRHDT and CDR2 FYEKMQ (reference sequence). V lost 0 bases to trimming and J lost 4 bases, with 10 bases between them. Here the CDR3 DNA reads TGTGCCAGCAGCTTAGGTACGGGATTTTACAATGAGCAGTTCTTC. Translating gives CASSLGTGFYNEQFF.

J is TRBJ2-1 and V is TRBV7-6; 10 positions match TRBD2. V gave up 6 bases and J gave up 0 bases; unmatched junction bases: 5. The CDR3 runs 16 residues. Per the germline V gene, CDR1 is SGHVS and CDR2 is FNYEAQ. This CDR3 reads CASSQAGGSSYNEQFF. The CDR3 DNA reads as TGTGCCAGCAGTCAAGCGGGAGGGAGCTCCTACAATGAGCAGTTCTTC.

This clone was seen only once. The CDR3 DNA sequence: TGTGCCAGCAGTTACCCCCGGTATGGGGCGGTAGCTTTCTTT. Residues: CASSYPRYGAVAFF. V usage is TRBV6-6 and J usage is TRBJ1-1, with D possibly being TRBD1 (5 bases). This CDR3 region has 14 residues. With 2 bases removed from V and 10 bases from J, the gap between germline ends came to 17 bases. The germline V gene has CDR1 MNHNY and CDR2 SVGAGI (reference sequence).

The rearrangement uses TRBV25-1 and TRBJ2-3, with a tentative D call TRBD2 (6 bases). Germline CDR1 reads MGHDK; CDR2 reads SYGVNS. Trimming left V 11 bases short and J 6 bases short, with 12 bases between. The length of the CDR3 is 11 residues. The CDR3 here is CAAKRGDTQYF. DNA of the CDR3: TGTGCCGCCAAACGGGGGGATACGCAGTATTTT.

The genes are TRBV6-1 and TRBJ1-1; 7 bases are shared with TRBD1. J was trimmed by 0 bases and V by 6 bases; bases with no gene match: 4. CDR3 size: 14 residues. Germline CDR1 is MNHNS and CDR2 is SASEGT. The CDR3 nucleotides are TGTGCCAGCAGAACAGGGGAGGTGAACACTGAAGCTTTCTTT. It codes for CASRTGEVNTEAFF.

This sequence joins TRBV6-5 and TRBJ2-6, with a weak D call TRBD1 (6 bases). The CDR3 contains 14 residues. Per the germline V gene, CDR1 is MNHEY and CDR2 is SVGAGI. The V end lost 11 bases, the J end lost 3 bases, and 14 bases lay between the germline ends. The CDR3, as DNA: TGTGCCGCCGCAAACAGGGTTGGGGCCAACGTCCTGACTTTC. Translation gives CAAANRVGANVLTF.

The genes are TRBV6-8 and TRBJ2-1, with 11 bases aligning to TRBD2. This CDR3 has 19 residues. J was trimmed by 1 base and V by 2 bases; bases with no gene match: 10. CDR1 is MNHGY, CDR2 SAAAGT, per germline. This chain's CDR3 is CASSYARYSGGVSYNEQFF. DNA for the CDR3: TGTGCCAGCAGTTACGCCCGGTATAGCGGGGGGGTTTCCTACAATGAGCAGTTCTTC.

V and J are TRBV14 and TRBJ2-2; the D gene is possibly TRBD2 (5 bases). The length of the CDR3 is 14 residues. V gave up 6 bases and J gave up 7 bases, with 15 bases separating them. Germline CDR1 reads SGHDN; CDR2 reads FVKESK. The CDR3 loop reads CASRVNGGNGELFF. The CDR3 region has the DNA TGTGCCAGCAGAGTTAACGGAGGAAACGGGGAGCTGTTTTTT. The variable domain in full, completed from reference TRBV14 and TRBJ2-2, reads EAGVTQFPSHSVIEKGQTVTLRCDPISGHDNLYWYRRVMGKEIKFLLHFVKESKQDESGMPNNRFLAERTGGTYSTLKVQPAELEDSGVYFCASRVNGGNGELFFGEGSRLTVL.

This clone was seen only a few times. This chain connects TRBV7-9 to TRBJ1-1; 7 bases are a match to TRBD1. The V and J ends lost 11 bases and 3 bases, in that order; junction bases with no gene match: 9. The CDR3 is made up of 13 amino acids. Germline loops: CDR1 SEHNR, CDR2 FQNEAQ (reference sequence). The CDR3 sequence is CASGGGPYTEAFF. CDR3 DNA: TGTGCCTCAGGGGGAGGGCCATACACTGAAGCTTTCTTT.

The chain couples TRBV4-1 to TRBJ1-6; D not resolved. This CDR3 is 14 amino acids long. V was cut by 1 base and J by 9 bases, with 10 bases left in between. Germline CDR1 reads MGHRA; CDR2 reads YSYEKL. The CDR3 reads CASSQGGGGSPLHF. The CDR3 DNA follows: TGCGCCAGCAGCCAAGGGGGAGGAGGTTCACCCCTCCACTTT.

The chain joins TRBV2 to TRBJ1-1, with 8 bases lining up with TRBD1. CDR3 length: 14 residues. Germline trimming cut 5 bases from V and 4 bases from J; bases unmatched to any gene: 6. Germline-derived CDR1 and CDR2 are SNHLY and FYNNEI. In DNA form, the CDR3 reads TGTGCCAGCAGTTCCAGGGGGCGAGGCACTGAAGCTTTCTTT. This gives the protein CASSSRGRGTEAFF.

This clone was observed a single time. The chain is built from TRBV4-1 and TRBJ2-7; D uncertain. V gave up 0 bases and J gave up 3 bases, with 6 bases separating them. Germline-derived CDR1 and CDR2 are MGHRA and YSYEKL. The CDR3 is made up of 13 amino acids. CDR3 amino acids: CASSQEFNYEQYF. In nucleotides, the CDR3 is TGCGCCAGCAGCCAAGAATTCAACTACGAGCAGTACTTC.

V usage is TRBV5-1 and J usage is TRBJ2-1, with D possibly TRBD1 on 5 matching bases. CDR1 SGHRS and CDR2 YFSETQ come from the germline V gene. This CDR3 contains 15 residues. V dropped 1 base and J dropped 0 bases, with 8 bases sitting between them. In nucleotides, the CDR3 is TGCGCCAGCAGCTTGCTAGGGGACTCCTACAATGAGCAGTTCTTC. This encodes CASSLLGDSYNEQFF.

This chain uses TRBV29-1 with TRBJ2-3, with 7 bases identical to TRBD1. V was clipped by 7 bases and J by 0 bases; unmatched bases: 4. Per germline, CDR1 SQVTM and CDR2 ANQGSEA. The CDR3 spans 13 residues. The CDR3, as DNA: TGCAGCGCCCGACAGGGAAGCACAGATACGCAGTATTTT. This sequence encodes CSARQGSTDTQYF.

This clone showed up just a few times. The rearrangement joins TRBV19 to TRBJ1-2; the match to TRBD1 covers 8 bases. The junction had 5 bases not matched to a gene; V was cut back by 7 bases and J by 4 bases. The V gene's germline CDR1 is LNHDA and CDR2 SQIVND (reference sequence). The CDR3 consists of 13 residues. The chain's CDR3 is CASTLTGVYGYTF. The CDR3, as DNA: TGTGCCAGTACCCTGACAGGGGTCTATGGCTACACCTTC.

This clone was recorded a few times. J is TRBJ2-2 and V is TRBV5-1; 10 nucleotides line up with TRBD1. The V gene's germline CDR1 is SGHRS and CDR2 YFSETQ. V shed 5 bases, J shed 1 base, and the junction held 8 bases outside the gene matches. This CDR3 is 17 amino acids long. CDR3 amino acids: CASRLGQGDLNTGELFF. CDR3 DNA sequence: TGCGCCAGCAGACTAGGACAGGGGGATTTGAACACCGGGGAGCTGTTTTTT.

The chain employs TRBV10-3 and TRBJ2-7; 10 bases are a match to TRBD1. Germline V gene sequence: CDR1 ENHRY, CDR2 SYGVKD. The CDR3 spans 15 residues. The trim removed 2 bases at V and 6 bases at J, leaving 7 bases unmatched. CDR3 DNA: TGTGCCATCAGTGAGCCGGGACAGGGGTTTGTCGAGCAGTACTTC. Encoded protein: CAISEPGQGFVEQYF.